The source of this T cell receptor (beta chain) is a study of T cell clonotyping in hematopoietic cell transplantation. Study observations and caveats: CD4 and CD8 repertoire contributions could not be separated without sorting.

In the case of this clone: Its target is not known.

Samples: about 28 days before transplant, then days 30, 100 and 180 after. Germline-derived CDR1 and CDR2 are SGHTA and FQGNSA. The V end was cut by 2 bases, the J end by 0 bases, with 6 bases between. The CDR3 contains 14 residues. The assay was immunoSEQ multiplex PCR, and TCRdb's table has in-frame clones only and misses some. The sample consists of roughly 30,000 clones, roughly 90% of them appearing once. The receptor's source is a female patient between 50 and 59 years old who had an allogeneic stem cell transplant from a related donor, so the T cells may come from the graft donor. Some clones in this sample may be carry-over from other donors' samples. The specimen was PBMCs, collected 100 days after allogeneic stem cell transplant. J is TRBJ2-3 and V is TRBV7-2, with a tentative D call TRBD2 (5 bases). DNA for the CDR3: TGTGCCAGCAGCTTAAGCGGAAGCACAGATACGCAGTATTTT. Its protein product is CASSLSGSTDTQYF.